A selection of T cell receptor beta chains follows, all from one sample in a study of T-cell memory formation after mild COVID-19. TCRdb re-called the 5' RACE reads through MiXCR, storing one row per CDR3 protein. The sample holds 350,000 to 500,000 distinct CDR3 sequences, around 20% seen once. The sample comprised PBMCs or a T cell subset sorted from them (not recorded which). The receptor source for this set is an adult woman who had mild COVID-19 (a few samples of this study predate the infection). Cell type and time point are not known. Each CDR3 is given with its conserved first and last residue.

J: TRBJ2-7
V: TRBV12-3/TRBV12-4
CDR3: CASSFGQGEEQYF

J: TRBJ1-5
V: TRBV6-2/TRBV6-3
CDR3: CASSKGGQPQHF

J: TRBJ2-7
V: TRBV5-1
CDR3: CASSLGTFSYEQYF

J: TRBJ2-1
V: TRBV27
CDR3: CASSLAGVSNEQFF

J: TRBJ1-4
V: TRBV5-1
CDR3: CASSPYGIMADKLFF

J: TRBJ1-1
V: TRBV29-1
CDR3: CSVVPTVTEAFF

J: TRBJ2-3
V: TRBV20-1
CDR3: CSADSQREDTQYF

J: TRBJ2-7
V: TRBV7-9
CDR3: CASSSSTSGEILYEQYF

J: TRBJ2-7
V: TRBV9
CDR3: CASSVGNRVPYEQYF

J: TRBJ2-2
V: TRBV5-5
CDR3: CASSLYVSVTGELFF

J: TRBJ2-1
V: TRBV6-6
CDR3: CASSFTGEQFF

J: TRBJ2-7
V: TRBV12-3/TRBV12-4
CDR3: CASRSGVYAEQYF

J: TRBJ1-1
V: TRBV12-3/TRBV12-4
CDR3: CASSLQGVLNTEAFF

J: TRBJ2-1
V: TRBV7-9
CDR3: CASSTRLNEQFF

J: TRBJ1-6
V: TRBV2
CDR3: CATNRDLDSPLHF

J: TRBJ1-5
V: TRBV5-6
CDR3: CASSPGGGWSNQPQHF

J: TRBJ2-1
V: TRBV27
CDR3: CASSFSGRTAYNEQFF

J: TRBJ2-5
V: TRBV4-2
CDR3: CASSQDSAGGPETQYF

J: TRBJ2-2
V: TRBV30
CDR3: CAWRKLPGELFF

J: TRBJ1-2
V: TRBV7-9
CDR3: CASSHGWGQGGYTF

J: TRBJ2-7
V: TRBV10-3
CDR3: CAISESSGRVYEQYF

J: TRBJ2-1
V: TRBV7-3
CDR3: CASSLPGQGHNEQFF

J: TRBJ1-4
V: TRBV10-3
CDR3: CAISAEGLTEKLFF

J: TRBJ2-7
V: TRBV7-6
CDR3: CASSLTVNEQYF

J: TRBJ2-7
V: TRBV5-1
CDR3: CASSLNRGGEQYF

J: TRBJ2-3
V: TRBV20-1
CDR3: CSADPGVSTDTQYF

J: TRBJ1-4
V: TRBV15
CDR3: CATSRAGEHEKLFF

J: TRBJ1-2
V: TRBV24-1
CDR3: CATSDPLGGVDGYTF

J: TRBJ2-3
V: TRBV5-5
CDR3: CASRFGPQPTDTQYF

J: TRBJ1-2
V: TRBV7-9
CDR3: CASSLSQGLYGYTF

J: TRBJ2-3
V: TRBV5-1
CDR3: CASSWPTGLAGAADTQYF

J: TRBJ1-1
V: TRBV7-2
CDR3: CASSAEDRLKTVGESFF

J: TRBJ2-5
V: TRBV7-3
CDR3: CASSPQGEGLYF

J: TRBJ2-7
V: TRBV24-1
CDR3: CATSDPGTGETYEQYF

J: TRBJ2-7
V: TRBV12-3/TRBV12-4
CDR3: CASSLGGSSRMRYF

J: TRBJ2-7
V: TRBV15
CDR3: CATSGGVSSDEQYF

J: TRBJ1-3
V: TRBV20-1
CDR3: CSARVPGATGNTIYF

J: TRBJ1-2
V: TRBV29-1
CDR3: CSGADRRNGYTF

J: TRBJ2-3
V: TRBV20-1
CDR3: CSARRLDNTDTQYF

J: TRBJ1-3
V: TRBV29-1
CDR3: CSVGQSSGNTIYF

J: TRBJ2-7
V: TRBV6-1
CDR3: CATTKPNSDEQYF

J: TRBJ2-1
V: TRBV29-1
CDR3: CSAYGGSYLEQFF

J: TRBJ2-6
V: TRBV5-4
CDR3: CASWDSTNSGANVLTF